This entry lists 30 T cell receptor beta chains sequenced from one sample in a study of T cell clonotyping in hematopoietic cell transplantation. The table came from immunoSEQ multiplex PCR; TCRdb's copy has only in-frame clones and leaves some out. There are approximately 8,400 clones in the sample; about 70% occur only once, and roughly 21% lies in the top ten. The sample here was peripheral blood mononuclear cells, taken 100 days after allogeneic stem cell transplant. These receptor sequences come from a male patient aged 60-70 years who had an allogeneic stem cell transplant from an unrelated donor, so the T cells may come from the graft donor. Some clones in this sample may be carry-over from other donors' samples.

The rearrangement joins TRBV7-9 to TRBJ2-7; 11 bases fit TRBD2. The trim removed 5 bases at V and 3 bases at J, leaving 3 bases unmatched. The CDR3 contains 14 residues. Germline lookup yields CDR1 SEHNR and CDR2 FQNEAQ (reference sequence). CDR3: CASSRTSGFYEQYF. CDR3 nucleotide sequence: TGTGCCAGCAGCCGGACTAGCGGGTTCTACGAGCAGTACTTC.

By proportion, this clone is medium-sized (0.01 to 0.1%). The chain has TRBV5-6 and TRBJ1-5; a possible D gene is TRBD1 (5 bases). The CDR3 totals 14 residues. The V gene's germline CDR1 is SGHDT and CDR2 YYEEEE. Trimming left V 3 bases short and J 3 bases short, with 10 bases between. CDR3 nucleotide sequence: TGTGCCAGCAGCTCATTGGGGGACAATCAGCCCCAGCATTTT. Its translation is CASSSLGDNQPQHF.

V usage is TRBV7-9 and J usage is TRBJ1-2; no clear D. V was pared by 4 bases and J by 8 bases, with 11 bases between. The CDR3 has 12 amino acids. Germline loops: CDR1 SEHNR, CDR2 FQNEAQ (reference sequence). The CDR3 loop is CASSYEEGGYTF. CDR3 coding DNA: TGTGCCAGCAGCTATGAGGAAGGAGGCTACACCTTC.

The chain employs TRBV5-4 and TRBJ2-3; 7 nucleotides match TRBD1. Trimming removed 1 base from V and 3 bases from J; junction bases left unmatched: 5. There are 15 residues in the CDR3. The germline gives CDR1 SGHNT, CDR2 YYREEE (reference sequence). CDR3 region: CASSLLQGSTDTQYF. The CDR3 DNA sequence: TGTGCCAGCAGCTTGTTACAGGGGTCGACAGATACGCAGTATTTT.

The V and J genes are TRBV27 and TRBJ2-7; 9 nucleotides align to TRBD1. The CDR3 is 16 residues long. Germline assignment: CDR1 MNHEY and CDR2 SMNVEV (reference sequence). Trimming cost V 6 bases and J 2 bases; bases outside gene matches: 11. In nucleotides, the CDR3 is TGTGCCAGCAGCATCATGGGGGACAGGGTGGCCTACGAGCAGTACTTC. The encoded protein is CASSIMGDRVAYEQYF.

In this sample, this clone turned up once. This chain connects TRBV21-1 to TRBJ1-2. TRBV21-1 is described as a pseudogene. The CDR3 spans 17 residues. The CDR3 DNA reads TGTGCCAGCCTCAGGTTCGGGATGTGGTTTCCCTCCTATGGCTACACCTTC. This sequence encodes CASLRFGMWFPSYGYTF.

The chain couples TRBV7-2 to TRBJ2-5; 8 bases fit TRBD2. This CDR3 contains 14 residues. Germline-derived CDR1 and CDR2 are SGHTA and FQGNSA. With V trimmed by 2 bases and J by 3 bases, 2 bases remained unmatched. The chain's CDR3 is CASSLSAGEETQYF. CDR3 DNA: TGTGCCAGCAGCTTATCAGCGGGGGAAGAGACCCAGTACTTC.

The rearrangement joins TRBV11-2 to TRBJ1-1, with unresolved D. The CDR3 is 15 residues long. Germline CDR1 is SGHAT and CDR2 is FQNNGV. Between the trimmed V and J ends, which lost 1 base and 3 bases, there was a span of 12 bases. In DNA form, the CDR3 reads TGTGCCAGCAGCTTAGTTGGCAGTCCCGACACTGAAGCTTTCTTT. This encodes CASSLVGSPDTEAFF. The full variable domain, completed using reference TRBV11-2 and TRBJ1-1, is EAGVAQSPRYKIIEKRQSVAFWCNPISGHATLYWYQQILGQGPKLLIQFQNNGVVDDSQLPKDRFSAERLKGVDSTLKIQPAKLEDSAVYLCASSLVGSPDTEAFFGQGTRLTVV.

This clone is judged medium-sized. This rearrangement joins TRBV5-1 to TRBJ2-5; TRBD1 is a possible D gene (6 bases). V dropped 4 bases and J dropped 2 bases, with 18 bases sitting between them. Germline values: CDR1 SGHRS, CDR2 YFSETQ. The CDR3 covers 16 residues. The CDR3 is CASSPGTSIEQETQYF. CDR3 nucleotide sequence: TGCGCCAGCAGCCCCGGGACATCGATAGAACAAGAGACCCAGTACTTC.

J is TRBJ1-1 and V is TRBV2; D gene uncertain. The germline V and J ends were trimmed by 8 bases and 10 bases, with 23 bases remaining between them. Germline V gene lookup returns CDR1 SNHLY and CDR2 FYNNEI. This CDR3 region has 14 residues. For the CDR3, the DNA is TGTGCCAGCGGGGTTAAGGCAGGTCCGATGGGAGCTTTCTTT. Residues: CASGVKAGPMGAFF. Full variable domain (remainder filled in from reference TRBV2 and TRBJ1-1): EPEVTQTPSHQVTQMGQEVILRCVPISNHLYFYWYRQILGQKVEFLVSFYNNEISEKSEIFDDQFSVERPDGSNFTLKIRSTKLEDSAMYFCASGVKAGPMGAFFGQGTRLTVV.

V gene TRBV11-2 combines with J gene TRBJ2-7; D is perhaps TRBD1 (5 bases). The CDR3 is made up of 15 amino acids. The V end was cut by 1 base, the J end by 3 bases, with 13 bases between. In germline, CDR1 is SGHAT, CDR2 FQNNGV. Written as DNA, the CDR3 is TGTGCCAGCAGCTTAGGGCAGGGCAGTATCTACGAGCAGTACTTC. Residues: CASSLGQGSIYEQYF.

The rearrangement joins TRBV5-8 to TRBJ2-1, with TRBD1 identical over 8 bases. This CDR3 contains 14 residues. Germline V gene sequence: CDR1 SGHTS, CDR2 YDEGEE. The V gene end was trimmed by 2 bases and the J gene end by 6 bases; junction bases not matched to a gene: 4. The CDR3 loop is CASSFLTGVNEQFF. The CDR3 DNA reads as TGTGCCAGCAGCTTCCTGACAGGGGTCAATGAGCAGTTCTTC.

This clone appeared a few times. The rearrangement joins TRBV30 to TRBJ2-2, with 7 bases that match TRBD2. Germline V gene lookup returns CDR1 GTSNPN and CDR2 SVGIG (reference sequence). The CDR3 spans 13 residues. The J segment lost 2 bases and the V segment lost 5 bases, leaving 2 bases of the junction unmatched. The CDR3 here is CAWRDYNTGELFF. The CDR3 DNA reads TGTGCCTGGCGGGACTACAACACCGGGGAGCTGTTTTTT.

This clone was seen a few times. This rearrangement joins TRBV28 to TRBJ1-1, with D perhaps TRBD1 (5 bases). Between the trimmed V and J ends, which lost 1 base and 5 bases, there was a span of 14 bases. Germline values: CDR1 MDHEN, CDR2 SYDVKM. The CDR3 runs to 15 residues. CDR3 loop: CASSLSRGGRTEAFF. As DNA, the CDR3 is TGTGCCAGCAGTTTATCCCGGGGCGGAAGGACTGAAGCTTTCTTT. The full variable domain, in which reference TRBV28 and TRBJ1-1 provide the parts outside the CDR3, is DVKVTQSSRYLVKRTGEKVFLECVQDMDHENMFWYRQDPGLGLRLIYFSYDVKMKEKGDIPEGYSVSREKKERFSLILESASTNQTSMYLCASSLSRGGRTEAFFGQGTRLTVV.

This clone is medium-sized (0.01 to 0.1%). V usage is TRBV5-1 and J usage is TRBJ2-7, with D unclear. Germline loops: CDR1 SGHRS, CDR2 YFSETQ. The CDR3 is 14 residues long. The V and J ends lost 1 base and 2 bases respectively, with 10 bases between them. CDR3 sequence reads: CASSLSLDAYEQYF. The CDR3 DNA reads as TGCGCCAGCAGCTTGAGTCTCGACGCCTACGAGCAGTACTTC.

The chain has TRBV29-1 and TRBJ2-4; D gene uncertain. V lost 3 bases and J lost 5, with 11 bases in between. The CDR3 has 13 amino acids. CDR1 is SQVTM and CDR2 is ANQGSEA in the germline V gene. CDR3 residues: CSVESPNENIQYF. The CDR3 nucleotides read TGCAGCGTTGAGTCCCCCAATGAAAACATTCAGTACTTC.

The rearrangement uses TRBV5-1 and TRBJ2-1, with TRBD2 as a possible D gene (7 bases). Between the trimmed V and J ends, which lost 4 bases and 5 bases, there was a span of 16 bases. The germline V gene has CDR1 SGHRS and CDR2 YFSETQ. The CDR3 has 15 amino acids. CDR3 coding DNA: TGCGCCAGCAGCCCGAGGCGGGGGCCGGACAATGAGCAGTTCTTC. Translation: CASSPRRGPDNEQFF.

There are many counts of this clone. The chain joins TRBV6-5 to TRBJ2-7, with D tentatively TRBD1 (5 bases). Germline values: CDR1 MNHEY, CDR2 SVGAGI. The CDR3 loop spans 13 amino acids. The V end was cut by 6 bases, the J end by 5 bases, with 14 bases between. Here the CDR3 reads CASSGQLINEQYF. The CDR3 bases are TGTGCCAGCAGCGGACAATTAATCAACGAGCAGTACTTC.

A remark on this clone: Its ends do not fully match the called genes, so a read error is possible. This sequence joins TRBV7-7 and TRBJ2-1; D unresolved. The CDR3 runs 15 residues. The V gene's germline CDR1 is SSHAT and CDR2 FNYEAQ (reference sequence). The CDR3 coding sequence is TGTGCTAGCAGCTTAGAGGCGGTGGCGTACAATGAGCAGTTCTTC. This sequence encodes CASSLEAVAYNEQFF.

The chain is built from TRBV6-4 and TRBJ2-3; D not resolved. Trimming cost V 1 base and J 6 bases, with 11 bases left between them. Germline V gene sequence: CDR1 MRHNA, CDR2 SNTAGT. The CDR3 has 14 amino acids. The CDR3 DNA is TGTGCCAGCAGTGACTTCCCATTACACGATACGCAGTATTTT. Encoded protein: CASSDFPLHDTQYF.

This chain connects TRBV7-2 to TRBJ1-5; D perhaps matches TRBD1 (6 bases). Germline V CDR1 and CDR2: SGHTA, FQGNSA. The ends were cut back, 1 base at V and 7 bases at J, with 17 bases in the middle. The CDR3 spans 16 residues. CDR3 coding DNA: TGTGCCAGCAGCTTAGTTTTCGGGGGCGTCCCACAGCCCCAGCATTTT. Translation gives CASSLVFGGVPQPQHF.

V and J are TRBV2 and TRBJ2-5; D unresolved. The length of the CDR3 is 14 residues. From germline, CDR1 is SNHLY and CDR2 FYNNEI. V dropped 2 bases and J dropped 2 bases, with 9 bases sitting between them. CDR3 in amino acids: CASSEPLFQETQYF. The CDR3 DNA reads as TGTGCCAGCAGTGAACCTCTTTTTCAAGAGACCCAGTACTTC.

V gene TRBV11-3 combines with J gene TRBJ2-1, with unresolved D. This CDR3 contains 11 residues. Germline V gene lookup returns CDR1 SGHNT and CDR2 YENEEA. V lost 3 bases and J lost 5, with 2 bases in between. The DNA for the CDR3 is TGTGCCAGCAGCTTTGACAATGAGCAGTTCTTC. It yields the protein CASSFDNEQFF. The entire variable domain, with the rest obtained from reference TRBV11-3 and TRBJ2-1, is as follows: EAGVVQSPRYKIIEKKQPVAFWCNPISGHNTLYWYLQNLGQGPELLIRYENEEAVDDSQLPKDRFSAERLKGVDSTLKIQPAELGDSAVYLCASSFDNEQFFGPGTRLTVL.

This chain joins TRBV29-1 and TRBJ1-2; 10 bases are a match to TRBD1. This CDR3 is 13 amino acids long. The V gene's germline CDR1 is SQVTM and CDR2 ANQGSEA. With V trimmed by 6 bases and J by 3 bases, 4 bases remained unmatched. The CDR3 DNA reads as TGCAGCGTAAGACAGGGGGCTTACTATGGCTACACCTTC. Its protein product is CSVRQGAYYGYTF.

The rearrangement links TRBV6-5 to TRBJ2-1; TRBD1 matches at 9 bases. CDR3 length equals 15 residues. J lost 9 bases, V lost 3 bases, and 9 bases had no gene match. Germline CDR1 MNHEY, CDR2 SVGAGI. The CDR3 sequence: CASSYPGQGSSEQFF. The CDR3 DNA is TGTGCCAGCAGTTATCCGGGACAGGGATCCAGTGAGCAGTTCTTC.

This clone was seen a handful of times. The chain links TRBV11-3 to TRBJ1-1; 11 nucleotides line up with TRBD1. The CDR3 is made up of 16 amino acids. V shed 1 base, J shed 4 bases, and the junction held 5 bases outside the gene matches. Germline values: CDR1 SGHNT, CDR2 YENEEA. CDR3 in DNA: TGTGCCAGCAGCTTAGGGGGACAGGGGGAGCCCACTGAAGCTTTCTTT. Translation: CASSLGGQGEPTEAFF.

The chain couples TRBV9 to TRBJ1-4; 8 bases align to TRBD1. The CDR3 is made up of 16 amino acids. The ends lost 1 base at V and 0 bases at J; junction bases unmatched: 2. Germline CDR1 reads SGDLS; CDR2 reads YYNGEE. The CDR3 sequence: CASSVTGGATNEKLFF. CDR3 in DNA: TGTGCCAGCAGCGTAACAGGGGGTGCAACTAATGAAAAACTGTTTTTT.

J is TRBJ2-7 and V is TRBV19; D is unresolved. CDR1 LNHDA and CDR2 SQIVND come from the germline V gene (reference sequence). Trimming took 5 bases from V and 7 from J, leaving 12 bases between them. The CDR3 extends over 12 amino acids. CDR3 sequence: CASSEWIGEQYF. CDR3 nucleotides: TGTGCCAGTAGTGAGTGGATTGGAGAGCAGTACTTC. Based on the CDR3 plus reference TRBV19 and TRBJ2-7, the full variable domain is DGGITQSPKYLFRKEGQNVTLSCEQNLNHDAMYWYRQDPGQGLRLIYYSQIVNDFQKGDIAEGYSVSREKKESFPLTVTSAQKNPTAFYLCASSEWIGEQYFGPGTRLTVT.

The chain carries TRBV6-1 and TRBJ2-2; the match to TRBD1 covers 10 bases. The CDR3 contains 15 residues. J was trimmed by 4 bases and V by 4 bases; bases with no gene match: 3. CDR1 is MNHNS and CDR2 is SASEGT in the germline V gene. The CDR3 DNA follows: TGTGCCAGCAGTGGTCGGACAGGGGGCACCGGGGAGCTGTTTTTT. It is translated as CASSGRTGGTGELFF.

The rearrangement joins TRBV29-1 to TRBJ1-1; no firm D call. V lost 1 base, J lost 7 bases, and 7 bases lay in between. The germline V gene encodes CDR1 SQVTM and CDR2 ANQGSEA. This CDR3 contains 11 residues. The CDR3 DNA sequence: TGCAGCGTTGAAGTCGGGAGTGAAGCTTTCTTT. Its protein is CSVEVGSEAFF. Drawing the rest from reference TRBV29-1 and TRBJ1-1, the complete variable domain is SAVISQKPSRDICQRGTSLTIQCQVDSQVTMMFWYRQQPGQSLTLIATANQGSEATYESGFVIDKFPISRPNLTFSTLTVSNMSPEDSSIYLCSVEVGSEAFFGQGTRLTVV.